These 4 T cell receptor beta chains originate from one sample sequenced in a study of early T cells in non-severe SARS-CoV-2 infection. From the 5' RACE reads, TCRdb called clonotypes with MiXCR, one entry per CDR3 protein. The repertoire holds 100,000 to 130,000 distinct CDR3 sequences, with 9.5% to 13% as singletons. Material for sequencing was whole blood. These receptors all stem from an adult who was a healthcare worker with PCR-confirmed SARS-CoV-2 infection or an uninfected control (not recorded which).

This sequence joins TRBV20-1 and TRBJ1-2; 8 positions match TRBD1. The germline V gene encodes CDR1 DFQATT and CDR2 SNEGSKA (reference sequence). V lost 1 base, J lost 2 bases, and 3 bases stayed unmatched. CDR3 length equals 14 residues. CDR3 DNA sequence: TGCAGTGCTAGAGGGGCAGGGGGCAACTATGGCTACACCTTC. Amino acid sequence: CSARGAGGNYGYTF.

There are many counts of this clonotype. The chain employs TRBV7-9 and TRBJ2-1; a weak D match, TRBD2 (5 bases). V dropped 6 bases and J dropped 4 bases, with 13 bases sitting between them. The length of the CDR3 is 14 residues. From germline, CDR1 is SEHNR and CDR2 FQNEAQ (reference sequence). CDR3 bases: TGTGCCAGCAGTCCCCAGAGAGGGTACAATGAGCAGTTCTTC. It encodes CASSPQRGYNEQFF.

Of note for this clonotype: The junction differs from germline at one of its ends, possibly a read error. V usage is TRBV5-1 and J usage is TRBJ2-1; the D call may be TRBD1 or TRBD2 (5 bases each). CDR3 length: 11 amino acids. Germline CDR1 SGHRS, CDR2 YFSETQ. The CDR3 DNA follows: TGCGCCAGCAGCTCCGGGACGGGTCCGGTCTTC. It specifies CASSSGTGPVF.

The chain employs TRBV11-2 and TRBJ2-1, with 7 bases identical to TRBD1. Germline CDR1 reads SGHAT; CDR2 reads FQNNGV. V dropped 4 bases and J dropped 12; count of bases not matched to a gene: 3. CDR3 length equals 11 residues. CDR3 region: CASSSWTGQFF. CDR3 coding DNA: TGTGCCAGCAGCTCTTGGACAGGGCAGTTCTTC.